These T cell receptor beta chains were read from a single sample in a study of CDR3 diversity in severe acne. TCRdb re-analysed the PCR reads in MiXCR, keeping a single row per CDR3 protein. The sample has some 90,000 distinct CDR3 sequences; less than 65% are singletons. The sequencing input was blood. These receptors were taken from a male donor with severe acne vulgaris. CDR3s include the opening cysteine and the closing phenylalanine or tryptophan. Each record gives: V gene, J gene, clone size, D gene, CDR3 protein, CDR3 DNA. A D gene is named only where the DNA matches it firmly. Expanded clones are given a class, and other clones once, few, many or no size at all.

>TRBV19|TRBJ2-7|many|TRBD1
CASSSTGSSYEQYF
TGTGCCAGTAGCTCGACAGGGAGCTCCTACGAGCAGTACTTC
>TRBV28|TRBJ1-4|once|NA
CASSLGTHLGLFF
TGTGCCAGCAGTTTAGGAACCCACCTCGGGCTGTTTTTT
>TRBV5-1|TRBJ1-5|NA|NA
CASSRGFNQPQHF
TGCGCCAGCAGCCGGGGGTTCAATCAGCCCCAGCATTTT
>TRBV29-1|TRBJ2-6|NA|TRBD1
CSVETGSSGANVLTF
TGCAGCGTTGAGACAGGGAGCTCTGGGGCCAACGTCCTGACTTTC
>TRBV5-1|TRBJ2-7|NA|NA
CASSLRGEEQYF
TGCGCCAGCAGCTTGCGGGGAGAAGAGCAGTACTTC
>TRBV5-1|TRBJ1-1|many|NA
CASSQTGTLNTEAFF
TGCGCCAGCAGCCAAACCGGGACCCTGAACACTGAAGCTTTCTTT
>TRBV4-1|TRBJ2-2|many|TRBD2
CASSTRGGAEVYVPAGELFF
TGCGCCAGCAGCACCCGGGGAGGGGCGGAAGTTTATGTCCCGGCCGGGGAGCTGTTTTTT
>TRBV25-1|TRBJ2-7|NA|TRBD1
CASSELSGGSYEQYF
TGTGCCAGCAGTGAACTGTCAGGGGGCTCCTACGAGCAGTACTTC
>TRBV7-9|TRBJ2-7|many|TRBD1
CASSLWSGQGTYEQYF
TGTGCCAGCAGCCTTTGGTCGGGACAGGGAACCTACGAGCAGTACTTC
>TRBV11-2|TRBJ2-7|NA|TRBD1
CASSLRTGFIYEQYF
TGTGCCAGCAGCCTGCGGACAGGGTTCATCTACGAGCAGTACTTC
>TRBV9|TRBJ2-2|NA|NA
CASSSAPDHSTGELFF
TGTGCCAGCAGCTCCGCCCCGGACCACTCTACCGGGGAGCTGTTTTTT
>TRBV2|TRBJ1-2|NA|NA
CASSEALGGYTF
TGTGCCAGCAGTGAAGCGCTAGGTGGCTACACCTTC
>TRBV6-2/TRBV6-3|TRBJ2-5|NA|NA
CASSLAGGVTQYF
TGTGCCAGCAGTTTGGCAGGAGGGGTGACCCAGTACTTC
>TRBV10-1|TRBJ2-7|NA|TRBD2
CASTSAGEIPWEQYF
TGCGCCAGCACTAGTGCGGGAGAAATACCATGGGAGCAGTACTTC
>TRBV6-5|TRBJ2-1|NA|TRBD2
CASSYSRESGLFFNEQFF
TGTGCCAGCAGTTACTCCCGGGAATCGGGACTATTCTTCAATGAGCAGTTCTTC
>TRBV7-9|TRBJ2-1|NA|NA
CASSPGTRNEQFF
TGTGCCAGCAGCCCTGGGACGCGGAATGAGCAGTTCTTC
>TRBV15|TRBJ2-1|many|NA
CATSYSRSYNEQFF
TGTGCCACCAGTTACAGCCGCTCCTACAATGAGCAGTTCTTC
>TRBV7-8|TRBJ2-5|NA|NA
CASSLAGPVETQYF
TGTGCCAGCAGCTTGGCAGGGCCGGTTGAGACCCAGTACTTC
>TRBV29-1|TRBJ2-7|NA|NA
CSVEGHNSYEQYF
TGCAGCGTTGAGGGACACAACTCCTACGAGCAGTACTTC
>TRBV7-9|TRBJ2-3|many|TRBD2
CASSREGGTDTQYF
TGTGCCAGCAGCCGGGAGGGGGGAACAGATACGCAGTATTTT
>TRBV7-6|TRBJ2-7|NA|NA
CASSLYGRSEQYF
TGTGCCAGCAGCTTATACGGAAGGTCCGAGCAGTACTTC
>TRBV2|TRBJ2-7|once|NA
CASSYRRDRRNYEQYF
TGTGCCAGCAGTTACCGACGAGATAGAAGAAACTACGAGCAGTACTTC
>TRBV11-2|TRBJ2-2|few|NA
CASSLEGLLGGELFF
TGTGCCAGCAGCTTAGAGGGCCTCCTTGGCGGGGAGCTGTTTTTT
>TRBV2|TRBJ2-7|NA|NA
CASSFQTDPSYEQYF
TGTGCCAGCAGTTTTCAGACGGACCCCTCCTACGAGCAGTACTTC
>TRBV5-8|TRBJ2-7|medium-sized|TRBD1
CASSWTGSLEQYF
TGTGCCAGCAGCTGGACAGGGTCTTTGGAGCAGTACTTC
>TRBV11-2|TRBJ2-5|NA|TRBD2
CASSVGLAGGEAETQYF
TGTGCCAGCAGCGTAGGACTAGCGGGAGGAGAGGCGGAGACCCAGTACTTC
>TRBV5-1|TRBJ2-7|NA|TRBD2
CASSLFGLAGDRHEQYF
TGCGCCAGCAGCTTGTTCGGGCTAGCGGGAGACCGACACGAGCAGTACTTC
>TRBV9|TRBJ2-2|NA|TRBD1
CASSLRMAGTGSTGELFF
TGTGCCAGCAGCCTTCGGATGGCCGGGACAGGGTCAACCGGGGAGCTGTTTTTT
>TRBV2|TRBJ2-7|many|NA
CASSEQPSYEQYF
TGTGCCAGCAGTGAACAGCCCTCCTACGAGCAGTACTTC
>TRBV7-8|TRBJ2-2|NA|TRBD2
CASSQTSGPTGELFF
TGTGCCAGCAGCCAAACTAGCGGGCCCACCGGGGAGCTGTTTTTT
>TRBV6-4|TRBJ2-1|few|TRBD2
CVSSDSASGSFEQFF
TGTGTCAGCAGTGACTCGGCTAGCGGGAGCTTTGAGCAGTTCTTC
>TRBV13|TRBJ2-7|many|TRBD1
CASSTRQGPNYEQYF
TGTGCCAGCAGTACAAGACAGGGGCCGAACTACGAGCAGTACTTC
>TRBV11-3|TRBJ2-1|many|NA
CASSLDGSYNEQFF
TGTGCCAGCAGCTTAGATGGGTCGTACAATGAGCAGTTCTTC
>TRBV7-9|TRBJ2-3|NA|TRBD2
CASSLRSLAEATQYF
TGTGCCAGCAGCTTAAGAAGCCTAGCGGAAGCCACGCAGTATTTT
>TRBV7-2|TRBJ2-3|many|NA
CASSFGGQSTDTQYF
TGTGCCAGCAGCTTCGGGGGTCAATCCACAGATACGCAGTATTTT
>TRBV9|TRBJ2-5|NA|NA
CASSVDEETQYF
TGTGCCAGCAGCGTAGACGAAGAGACCCAGTACTTC
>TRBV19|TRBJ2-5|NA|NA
CASSIDQETQYF
TGTGCCAGTAGTATAGATCAAGAGACCCAGTACTTC
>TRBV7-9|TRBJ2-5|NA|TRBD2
CASSALAGAGETQYF
TGTGCCAGCAGCGCCCTAGCGGGGGCGGGGGAGACCCAGTACTTC
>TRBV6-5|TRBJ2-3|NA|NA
CATKPQLGTDTQYF
TGTGCCACAAAACCCCAGCTTGGCACAGATACGCAGTATTTT
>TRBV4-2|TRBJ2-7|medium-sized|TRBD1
CASSPPGTGDYEQYF
TGTGCCAGCAGCCCACCCGGGACAGGGGACTACGAGCAGTACTTC
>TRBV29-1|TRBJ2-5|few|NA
CSVEVGQAGETQYF
TGCAGCGTTGAAGTCGGGCAGGCGGGAGAGACCCAGTACTTC
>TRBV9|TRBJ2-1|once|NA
CASSVGSGERGLRGSSYNEQFF
TGTGCCAGCAGCGTAGGGTCGGGGGAGAGGGGGTTAAGGGGTAGCTCCTACAATGAGCAGTTCTTC
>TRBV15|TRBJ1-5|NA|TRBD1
CATSDRGFNQPQHF
TGTGCCACCAGCGACAGGGGGTTCAATCAGCCCCAGCATTTT
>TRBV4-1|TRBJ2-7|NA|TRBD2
CASSSGTSGISYEQYF
TGCGCCAGCAGCTCTGGGACTAGCGGAATCTCCTACGAGCAGTACTTC
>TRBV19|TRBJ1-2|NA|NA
CASTPGTCVGGYTF
TGTGCCAGCACACCCGGGACCTGCGTCGGCGGCTACACCTTC
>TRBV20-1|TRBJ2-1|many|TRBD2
CSARREASYNEQFF
TGCAGTGCTAGGCGGGAGGCCTCCTACAATGAGCAGTTCTTC
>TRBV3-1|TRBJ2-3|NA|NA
CASSQDTDLNTDTQYF
TGTGCCAGCAGCCAAGATACGGACCTTAACACAGATACGCAGTATTTT
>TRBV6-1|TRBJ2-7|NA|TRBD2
CASSKMGSGDSYEQYF
TGTGCCAGCAGTAAGATGGGCAGCGGGGACTCCTACGAGCAGTACTTC
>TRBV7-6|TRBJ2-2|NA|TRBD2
CASSLGTSGRSNTGELFF
TGTGCCAGCAGCTTAGGGACTAGCGGGAGGTCGAACACCGGGGAGCTGTTTTTT
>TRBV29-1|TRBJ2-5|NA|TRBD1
CSDTTGGGDPQETQYF
TGCAGTGATACCACAGGGGGTGGGGACCCTCAAGAGACCCAGTACTTC
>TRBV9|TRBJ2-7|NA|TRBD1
CASSVGQGAAYEQYF
TGTGCCAGCAGCGTCGGACAGGGGGCCGCCTACGAGCAGTACTTC
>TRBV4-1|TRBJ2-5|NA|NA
CASSQDPGAGWTQYF
TGCGCCAGCAGCCAAGACCCGGGGGCCGGGTGGACCCAGTACTTC
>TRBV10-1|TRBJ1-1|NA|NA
CASSLTQGGGAEAFF
TGCGCCAGCAGCCTCACACAGGGAGGAGGTGCGGAAGCTTTCTTT
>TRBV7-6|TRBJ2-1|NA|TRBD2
CASSQATSGSYCKNEQFF
TGTGCCAGCAGCCAAGCGACTAGCGGGAGTTACTGTAAAAATGAGCAGTTCTTC
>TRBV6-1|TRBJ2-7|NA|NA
CASSDPRVSNEQYF
TGTGCCAGCAGTGACCCCCGTGTGTCCAACGAGCAGTACTTC
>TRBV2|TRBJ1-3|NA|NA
CASTAGGNTIYF
TGTGCCAGCACGGCAGGGGGAAACACCATATATTTT
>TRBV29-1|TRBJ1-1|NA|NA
CSVDNRRGAEAFF
TGCAGCGTTGATAACCGGCGGGGCGCTGAAGCTTTCTTT
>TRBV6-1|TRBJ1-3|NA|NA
CASSPAEGRLFGNTIYF
TGTGCCAGCAGCCCCGCTGAGGGGAGATTGTTTGGAAACACCATATATTTT
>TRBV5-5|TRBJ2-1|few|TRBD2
CASRFRGGSIDEQFF
TGTGCCAGCAGGTTCCGGGGCGGGAGCATCGATGAGCAGTTCTTC